One and the same sample provided the 30 T cell receptor beta chains below, sequenced in a study of post-analysis software for immune sequencing data (dated by TCRdb to the mid-2010s). Beyond this particular receptor, the publication reports: Significantly higher frequencies in patients than in controls were found for five TRBV segments, including TRBV5-6, TRBV5-1 and TRBV20-1.

Library method: PCR. The sequencer listed for this sample is Illumina HiSeq 2500. To reduce PCR and sequencing biases, unique molecular identifiers were built into the TCR beta cDNA libraries. TCRdb reworked the public reads: Q25 trimming with fastp, MiXCR clone assembly, productive beta chains retained. Under each unique CDR3 protein, matching rows form one entry showing the most common genes and DNA. This sample lists approximately 730,000 distinct CDR3 sequences; just under 30% were detected once. The ten largest clones capture 0.56% of the sample. These receptors are not linked to any known antigen. Sequenced: blood. These receptors were collected from a girl aged 5-17 years with multiple sclerosis.

The V gene is TRBV12-3 or TRBV12-4, the J gene TRBJ2-5; D gene uncertain. Trimming stripped 6 bases from V and 1 base from J, with 12 bases between. The CDR3 contains 14 residues. The CDR3 loop reads CASSRLTFQETQYF. DNA of the CDR3: TGTGCCAGCAGCAGACTTACCTTCCAAGAGACCCAGTACTTC.

This clonotype was counted between two and nine times. The J gene is TRBJ2-5, the V gene TRBV6-6; no clear D gene. Germline CDR1 MNHNY, CDR2 SVGAGI (reference sequence). V dropped 3 bases and J dropped 0 bases, with 11 bases sitting between them. The CDR3 runs 15 residues. This CDR3 is CASSYVALYQETQYF. The CDR3 coding sequence is TGTGCCAGCAGTTATGTCGCACTGTACCAAGAGACCCAGTACTTC.

The chain uses TRBV14 and TRBJ2-1; D remains unclear. V lost 2 bases, J lost 9 bases, and 14 bases lay in between. In germline, CDR1 is SGHDN, CDR2 FVKESK. This CDR3 region has 14 residues. Written as DNA, the CDR3 is TGTGCCAGCAGCCAATTGGGTGTAGGTGGTGAGCAGTTCTTC. Amino acids: CASSQLGVGGEQFF. Complete variable domain (other parts from reference TRBV14 and TRBJ2-1): EAGVTQFPSHSVIEKGQTVTLRCDPISGHDNLYWYRRVMGKEIKFLLHFVKESKQDESGMPNNRFLAERTGGTYSTLKVQPAELEDSGVYFCASSQLGVGGEQFFGPGTRLTVL.

This clonotype was recorded a few times. V is TRBV6-5 and J is TRBJ2-5; TRBD2 might be the D (5 bases). Germline V lookup: CDR1 MNHEY, CDR2 SVGAGI. V was pared by 6 bases and J by 3 bases, with 20 bases between. CDR3 length: 16 amino acids. This chain's CDR3 is CASRRGVHQREETQYF. CDR3 in DNA: TGTGCCAGCAGACGTGGGGTACACCAGAGGGAAGAGACCCAGTACTTC.

This clonotype was seen a handful of times. The V gene is TRBV4-1, the J gene TRBJ2-1; 9 nucleotides agree with TRBD2. Germline assignment: CDR1 MGHRA and CDR2 YSYEKL. CDR3 length: 16 amino acids. V dropped 3 bases and J dropped 9; count of bases not matched to a gene: 12. The CDR3 sequence: CASSQLSGSKRVEQFF. The CDR3 region has the DNA TGCGCCAGCAGCCAGCTTAGCGGGAGTAAAAGGGTTGAGCAGTTCTTC.

The chain has TRBV20-1 and TRBJ2-7, with a weak D call TRBD2 (6 bases). V was pared by 3 bases and J by 2 bases, with 11 bases between. CDR1 is DFQATT and CDR2 is SNEGSKA in the germline V gene (reference sequence). CDR3 size: 13 residues. CDR3 region: CSASWGVTYEQYF. CDR3 DNA: TGCAGTGCTAGCTGGGGGGTGACCTACGAGCAGTACTTC.

This clonotype was picked up many times. The chain combines TRBV12-3 or TRBV12-4 with TRBJ2-1; 7 bases line up with TRBD1. The CDR3 is made up of 15 amino acids. J was trimmed by 4 bases and V by 5 bases; bases with no gene match: 8. CDR3 protein: CASSPSGQTYNEQFF. Written as DNA, the CDR3 is TGTGCCAGCAGTCCTTCGGGACAGACATACAATGAGCAGTTCTTC.

The rearrangement links TRBV7-9 to TRBJ1-2; 7 nucleotides match TRBD1. The length of the CDR3 is 14 residues. Trimming took 5 bases from V and 2 from J; bases not matched to a gene: 5. Germline assignment: CDR1 SEHNR and CDR2 FQNEAQ (reference sequence). The CDR3 reads CASSPTGQNYGYTF. CDR3 DNA: TGTGCCAGCAGCCCGACAGGGCAGAACTATGGCTACACCTTC.

This clonotype was seen a handful of times. This sequence joins TRBV11-2 and TRBJ2-1, with D possibly TRBD2 on 7 matching bases. The germline CDR1 and CDR2 sequences are SGHAT and FQNNGV. Deletions cut 4 bases from V and 6 bases from J, with 19 bases between. This CDR3 is 16 amino acids long. In DNA form, the CDR3 reads TGTGCCAGCAGCTGGGAGCCAGTCGGGGGGCTCAATGAGCAGTTCTTC. This sequence encodes CASSWEPVGGLNEQFF.

This clonotype was counted only a few times. V gene TRBV29-1 combines with J gene TRBJ2-2; 8 positions match TRBD1. CDR1 is SQVTM, CDR2 ANQGSEA, per germline. The CDR3 runs 18 residues. The junction had 16 bases not matched to a gene; V was cut back by 7 bases and J by 0 bases. The CDR3 coding sequence is TGCAGCGCCGCCCGCTCCGGGACAGGCGCTGCGAACACCGGGGAGCTGTTTTTT. Protein: CSAARSGTGAANTGELFF.

In DNA form, the CDR3 reads TGTGCCAGCAGCCCACTCGGGCTGAGGGGCCACGAGCAGTACTTC. Protein product: CASSPLGLRGHEQYF. This chain joins TRBV7-2 and TRBJ2-7, with D perhaps TRBD1 or TRBD2 (5 bases each). CDR3 size: 15 residues. Per germline, CDR1 SGHTA and CDR2 FQGNSA. The V end was cut by 5 bases, the J end by 5 bases, with 19 bases between. The full variable domain, rest sourced from reference TRBV7-2 and TRBJ2-7, is GAGVSQSPSNKVTEKGKDVELRCDPISGHTALYWYRQSLGQGLEFLIYFQGNSAPDKSGLPSDRFSAERTGGSVSTLTIQRTQQEDSAVYLCASSPLGLRGHEQYFGPGTRLTVT.

The table lists this clonotype with a few counts. The DNA of the CDR3 is TGTGCCACCCCATTAGGTGGAGATACGCAGTATTTT. Translation gives CATPLGGDTQYF. The chain carries TRBV7-9 and TRBJ2-3; D remains unclear. Deletions cut 10 bases from V and 5 bases from J, with 13 bases between. The CDR3 runs to 12 residues. Per germline, CDR1 SEHNR and CDR2 FQNEAQ (reference sequence). The variable domain in full, with the rest retrieved from reference TRBV7-9 and TRBJ2-3, is DTGVSQNPRHKITKRGQNVTFRCDPISEHNRLYWYRQTLGQGPEFLTYFQNEAQLEKSRLLSDRFSAERPKGSFSTLEIQRTEQGDSAMYLCATPLGGDTQYFGPGTRLTVL.

This clonotype showed up just a few times. V and J are TRBV3-1 and TRBJ1-4; no firm D call. V lost 0 bases and J 0 bases, leaving 5 bases between the germline ends. Germline CDR1 is LGHDT and CDR2 is YNNKEL (reference sequence). The CDR3 has 15 residues. CDR3 protein: CASSQDWATNEKLFF. The CDR3 nucleotides are TGTGCCAGCAGCCAAGACTGGGCAACTAATGAAAAACTGTTTTTT.

This clonotype came up many times. The chain links TRBV12-3 or TRBV12-4 to TRBJ2-5; TRBD2 is a possible D gene (5 bases). The CDR3 is 14 amino acids. The V and J ends lost 5 bases and 2 bases respectively, with 12 bases between them. The CDR3 coding sequence is TGTGCCAGCAGTAGGGCTGGCGGGCAAGAGACCCAGTACTTC. It specifies CASSRAGGQETQYF.

In its sample, this clonotype was seen many times. J is TRBJ2-7 and V is TRBV20-1; 11 positions agree with TRBD2. Trimming took 0 bases from V and 3 from J; bases not matched to a gene: 7. Looked up from germline, CDR1 is DFQATT and CDR2 is SNEGSKA (reference sequence). The CDR3 loop spans 16 amino acids. Here the CDR3 DNA reads TGCAGTGCTAGAGATTGGGCTAGCGGGAGGAGCTACGAGCAGTACTTC. Residues: CSARDWASGRSYEQYF.

The chain links TRBV7-2 to TRBJ1-2; 8 bases line up with TRBD1. CDR1 SGHTA and CDR2 FQGNSA come from the germline V gene. The CDR3 runs 14 residues. V shed 5 bases, J shed 4 bases, and the junction held 6 bases outside the gene matches. CDR3 in amino acids: CASSARQGFYGYTF. Written as DNA, the CDR3 is TGTGCCAGCAGCGCCCGACAGGGGTTCTATGGCTACACCTTC. The variable domain in full, completed from reference TRBV7-2 and TRBJ1-2, reads GAGVSQSPSNKVTEKGKDVELRCDPISGHTALYWYRQSLGQGLEFLIYFQGNSAPDKSGLPSDRFSAERTGGSVSTLTIQRTQQEDSAVYLCASSARQGFYGYTFGSGTRLTVV.

In its sample, this clonotype was seen a few times. The CDR3 spells CASSLWDSRTYEQYF. In nucleotides, the CDR3 is TGTGCCAGCAGCTTATGGGACAGCCGGACCTACGAGCAGTACTTC. This chain links TRBV7-9 with TRBJ2-7; 7 nucleotides line up with TRBD1. CDR3 length: 15 amino acids. From germline, CDR1 is SEHNR and CDR2 FQNEAQ (reference sequence). J gave up 2 bases and V 2 bases, and 6 bases lay outside the gene matches.

The chain uses TRBV20-1 and TRBJ1-5, with D hard to call. Germline CDR1 DFQATT, CDR2 SNEGSKA (reference sequence). This CDR3 has 15 amino acids. Trimming removed 7 bases from V and 5 bases from J, with 21 bases in between. In DNA, the CDR3 is TGCAGTGTCATACCCCCAGTAGATGGATATCAGCCCCAGCATTTT. Protein sequence: CSVIPPVDGYQPQHF.

There are many counts of this clonotype. The rearrangement joins TRBV29-1 to TRBJ2-3; TRBD2 aligns across 15 bases. Germline V lookup: CDR1 SQVTM, CDR2 ANQGSEA. The length of the CDR3 is 18 residues. The V segment lost 1 base and the J segment 3 bases; nucleotides outside the gene matches: 8. CDR3 region: CSVEGTSGRVRSTDTQYF. DNA of the CDR3: TGCAGCGTTGAAGGGACTAGCGGGAGGGTTCGCAGTACAGATACGCAGTATTTT.

V gene TRBV13 combines with J gene TRBJ2-3; tentatively, D is TRBD2 (6 bases). Trimming removed 4 bases at V and 5 bases at J, with 16 bases between. The germline V gene has CDR1 PRHDT and CDR2 FYEKMQ (reference sequence). This CDR3 spans 15 amino acids. CDR3 in DNA: TGTGCCAGCAGCTCGAAAAAGACTAGGGGAGATACGCAGTATTTT. Amino acids: CASSSKKTRGDTQYF.

This chain links TRBV7-9 with TRBJ2-5; D perhaps matches TRBD1 (5 bases). V lost 2 bases to trimming and J lost 5 bases, with 15 bases between them. This CDR3 comprises 15 residues. Germline V lookup: CDR1 SEHNR, CDR2 FQNEAQ (reference sequence). CDR3 amino acids: CASSLSPGRAETQYF. CDR3 coding DNA: TGTGCCAGCAGCTTATCCCCTGGCAGGGCCGAGACCCAGTACTTC. The variable domain in full, with the rest retrieved from reference TRBV7-9 and TRBJ2-5, is DTGVSQNPRHKITKRGQNVTFRCDPISEHNRLYWYRQTLGQGPEFLTYFQNEAQLEKSRLLSDRFSAERPKGSFSTLEIQRTEQGDSAMYLCASSLSPGRAETQYFGPGTRLLVL.

This chain connects TRBV5-8 to TRBJ2-7; D is ambiguous. The germline gives CDR1 SGHTS, CDR2 YDEGEE. The CDR3 is 14 amino acids. V was trimmed by 4 bases and J by 3 bases, leaving 14 bases between them. This CDR3 reads CASSLPGAHYEQYF. CDR3 DNA sequence: TGTGCCAGCAGCCTCCCTGGAGCTCACTACGAGCAGTACTTC.

The V call is TRBV7-9, the J call TRBJ1-1, with 10 bases aligning to TRBD1. CDR3 length: 16 residues. With 5 bases clipped from V and 1 base from J, the junction kept 7 bases outside the gene matches. From germline, CDR1 is SEHNR and CDR2 FQNEAQ (reference sequence). CDR3: CASSIGQGERNTEAFF. The CDR3, as DNA: TGTGCCAGCAGCATAGGACAGGGGGAGAGGAACACTGAAGCTTTCTTT.

This clonotype has just a few counts. The chain couples TRBV3-1 to TRBJ1-1; TRBD1 agrees at 9 bases. This CDR3 region has 16 residues. V lost 4 bases to trimming and J lost 1 base; unmatched junction nucleotides: 7. Germline assignment: CDR1 LGHDT and CDR2 YNNKEL (reference sequence). The CDR3 coding sequence is TGTGCCAGCAGCCGAATAACGACAGGGGGGAACACTGAAGCTTTCTTT. Residues: CASSRITTGGNTEAFF.

The V gene is TRBV28, the J gene TRBJ2-5; 9 bases line up with TRBD2. The closer fit of TRBJ2-7 to the DNA end suggests the J call may be wrong. Germline CDR1 and CDR2: MDHEN and SYDVKM. This CDR3 region has 15 residues. CDR3 in DNA: TGTGCCAGCAGTATGGCGGGAGGGCCCCATCTCGAGCAGTACTTC. Translation gives CASSMAGGPHLEQYF.

A few counts support this clonotype. This chain joins TRBV29-1 and TRBJ2-5; possibly TRBD2 for D (5 bases). The CDR3 spans 12 residues. Trimming stripped 1 base from V and 9 bases from J, with 12 bases between. Germline CDR1 SQVTM, CDR2 ANQGSEA. The CDR3 DNA reads TGCAGCGTTGAAGCGTCGGGGTGGGCCCAGTACTTC. Residues: CSVEASGWAQYF.

In its sample, this clonotype was seen a few times. The rearrangement links TRBV4-3 to TRBJ1-4, with D possibly being TRBD1 (5 bases). With 3 bases removed from V and 6 bases from J, the gap between germline ends came to 11 bases. Germline-derived CDR1 and CDR2 are LGHNA and YSLEER. This CDR3 contains 14 residues. The CDR3 nucleotides read TGCGCCAGCAGCCATGCTCGGGGGGATGAAAAACTGTTTTTT. Its translation: CASSHARGDEKLFF.

The rearrangement uses TRBV7-9 and TRBJ1-2; no clear D. Germline loops: CDR1 SEHNR, CDR2 FQNEAQ (reference sequence). Trimming shortened V by 6 bases and J by 7 bases, and 15 bases separated the two germline ends. This CDR3 has 13 amino acids. The CDR3 coding sequence is TGTGCCAGCAGGACTGGACTCCGCGGTGGCTACACCTTC. Amino acid sequence: CASRTGLRGGYTF.

The count of this clonotype is one. The rearrangement links TRBV20-1 to TRBJ2-3, with unresolved D. With 3 bases removed from V and 7 bases from J, the gap between germline ends came to 20 bases. In germline, CDR1 is DFQATT, CDR2 SNEGSKA (reference sequence). The CDR3 runs 15 residues. The chain's CDR3 is CSASHLSGLGYTQYF. The CDR3, as DNA: TGCAGTGCTAGTCATCTTTCCGGGTTAGGATATACGCAGTATTTT.

This clonotype was observed a handful of times. The chain has TRBV9 and TRBJ2-7, with 10 bases lining up with TRBD2. This CDR3 comprises 14 residues. The J segment lost 9 bases and the V segment lost 4 bases, leaving 10 bases of the junction unmatched. Germline V gives CDR1 SGDLS, CDR2 YYNGEE. Here the CDR3 DNA reads TGTGCCAGCAGCCAGACTAGCGGGTCTTTGGTGCAGTACTTC. Translating it yields CASSQTSGSLVQYF.